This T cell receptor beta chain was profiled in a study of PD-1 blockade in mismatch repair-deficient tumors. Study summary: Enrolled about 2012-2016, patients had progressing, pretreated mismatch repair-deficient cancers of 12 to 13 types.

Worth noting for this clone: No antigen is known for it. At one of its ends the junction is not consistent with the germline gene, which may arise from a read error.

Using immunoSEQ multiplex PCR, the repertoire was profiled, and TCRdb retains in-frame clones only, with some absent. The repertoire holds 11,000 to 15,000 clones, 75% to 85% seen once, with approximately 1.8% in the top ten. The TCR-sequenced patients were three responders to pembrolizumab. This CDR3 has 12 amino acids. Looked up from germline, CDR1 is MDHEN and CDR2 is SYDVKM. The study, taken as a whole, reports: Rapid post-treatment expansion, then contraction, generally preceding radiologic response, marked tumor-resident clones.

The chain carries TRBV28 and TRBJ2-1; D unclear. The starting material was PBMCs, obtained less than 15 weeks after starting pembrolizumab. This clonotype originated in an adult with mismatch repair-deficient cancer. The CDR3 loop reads CASSPFYDEQFF. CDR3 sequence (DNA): TGTGCCAGCAGTCCCTTCTACGATGAGCAGTTCTTC.